This T cell receptor beta chain was captured by sequencing in a study of shared clonotypes between healthy human individuals. The CDR3 runs to 15 residues. V shed 5 bases and J shed 7 bases, with 20 bases lying between them. Germline V gene sequence: CDR1 SEHNR, CDR2 FQNEAQ (reference sequence). How the authors handled the data: Sequence data from immunoSEQ were junction-only and lacked quality scores; consequently, filtering differed. The assay was immunoSEQ multiplex PCR, and TCRdb's table has in-frame clones only and misses some. V, J and clone size derive from that table, while D and trimming were established from the DNA sequence. The sample consists of about 2.1 million clones, 93% of them appearing once. Cells designated naive CD8 were CD45RO-negative and were positively selected for CCR7, with terminally differentiated effector memory CD45RA+ cells excluded.

This rearrangement joins TRBV7-9 to TRBJ1-2; possible D gene TRBD1, 6 bases. Sequencing was done on a sample of naive CD8+ T cells from PBMCs. The clonotype originates from a young man in good health. Some clones in this sample may be carry-over from other donors' samples. The CDR3 region is CASSLLVGAPSGYTF. The CDR3 nucleotides read TGTGCCAGCAGCCTGCTCGTGGGGGCGCCTTCTGGCTACACCTTC. The entire variable domain, with the rest obtained from reference TRBV7-9 and TRBJ1-2, is as follows: DTGVSQNPRHKITKRGQNVTFRCDPISEHNRLYWYRQTLGQGPEFLTYFQNEAQLEKSRLLSDRFSAERPKGSFSTLEIQRTEQGDSAMYLCASSLLVGAPSGYTFGSGTRLTVV.